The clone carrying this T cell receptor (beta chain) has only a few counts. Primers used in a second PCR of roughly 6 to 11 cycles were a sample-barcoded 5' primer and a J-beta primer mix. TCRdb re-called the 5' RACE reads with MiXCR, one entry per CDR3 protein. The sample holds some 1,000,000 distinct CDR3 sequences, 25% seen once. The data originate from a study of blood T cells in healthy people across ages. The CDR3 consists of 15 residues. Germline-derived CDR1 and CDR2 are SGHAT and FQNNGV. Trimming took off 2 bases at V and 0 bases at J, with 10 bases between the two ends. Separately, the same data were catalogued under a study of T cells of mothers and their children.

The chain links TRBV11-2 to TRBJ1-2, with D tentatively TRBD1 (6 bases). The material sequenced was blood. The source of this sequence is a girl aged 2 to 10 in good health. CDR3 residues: CASSLMPGANYGYTF. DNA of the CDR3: TGTGCCAGCAGCTTAATGCCAGGGGCTAACTATGGCTACACCTTC.